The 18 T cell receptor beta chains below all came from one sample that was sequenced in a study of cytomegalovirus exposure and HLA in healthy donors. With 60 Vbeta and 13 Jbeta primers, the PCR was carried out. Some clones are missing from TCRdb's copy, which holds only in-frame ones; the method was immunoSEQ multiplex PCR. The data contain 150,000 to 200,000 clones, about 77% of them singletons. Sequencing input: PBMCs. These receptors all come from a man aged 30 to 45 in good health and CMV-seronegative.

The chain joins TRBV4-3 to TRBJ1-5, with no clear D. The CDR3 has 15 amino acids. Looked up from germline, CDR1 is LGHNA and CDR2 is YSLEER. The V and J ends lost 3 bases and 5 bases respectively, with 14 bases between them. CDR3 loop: CASSHYLGRDQPQHF. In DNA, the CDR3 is TGCGCCAGCAGCCATTACCTAGGAAGAGATCAGCCCCAGCATTTT.

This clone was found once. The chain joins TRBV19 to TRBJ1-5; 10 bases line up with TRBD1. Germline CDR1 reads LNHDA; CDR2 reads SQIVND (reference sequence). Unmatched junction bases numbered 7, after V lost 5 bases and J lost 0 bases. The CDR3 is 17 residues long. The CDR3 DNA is TGTGCCAGTAGTGGGCCCAGGACAGGGGGTAGCAATCAGCCCCAGCATTTT. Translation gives CASSGPRTGGSNQPQHF.

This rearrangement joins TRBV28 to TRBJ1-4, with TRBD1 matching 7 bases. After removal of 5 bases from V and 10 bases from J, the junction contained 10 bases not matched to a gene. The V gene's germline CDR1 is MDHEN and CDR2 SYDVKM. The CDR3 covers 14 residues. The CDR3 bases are TGTGCCAGCAGTAACCGAGGGGGCTTCGGAAAACTGTTTTTT. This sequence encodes CASSNRGGFGKLFF. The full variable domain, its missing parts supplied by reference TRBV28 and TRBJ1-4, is DVKVTQSSRYLVKRTGEKVFLECVQDMDHENMFWYRQDPGLGLRLIYFSYDVKMKEKGDIPEGYSVSREKKERFSLILESASTNQTSMYLCASSNRGGFGKLFFGSGTQLSVL.

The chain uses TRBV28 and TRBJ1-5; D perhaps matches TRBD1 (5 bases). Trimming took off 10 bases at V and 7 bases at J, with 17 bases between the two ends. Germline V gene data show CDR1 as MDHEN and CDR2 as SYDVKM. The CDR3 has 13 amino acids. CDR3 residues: CATAGRGLQPQHF. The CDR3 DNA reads TGTGCCACCGCCGGGAGGGGTTTACAGCCCCAGCATTTT.

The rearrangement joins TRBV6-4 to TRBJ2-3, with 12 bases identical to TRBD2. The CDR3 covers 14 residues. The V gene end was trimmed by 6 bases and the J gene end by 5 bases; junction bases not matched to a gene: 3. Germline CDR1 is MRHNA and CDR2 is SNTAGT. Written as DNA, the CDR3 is TGTGCCAGCAGCCAACTAGCGGGGGGAGATACGCAGTATTTT. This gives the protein CASSQLAGGDTQYF.

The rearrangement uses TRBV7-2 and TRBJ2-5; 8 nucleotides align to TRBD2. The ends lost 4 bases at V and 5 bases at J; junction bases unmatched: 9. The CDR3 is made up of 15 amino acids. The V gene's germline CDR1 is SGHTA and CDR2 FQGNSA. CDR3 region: CASSSSSGVTETQYF. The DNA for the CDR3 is TGTGCCAGCAGCTCAAGTAGCGGGGTGACTGAGACCCAGTACTTC.

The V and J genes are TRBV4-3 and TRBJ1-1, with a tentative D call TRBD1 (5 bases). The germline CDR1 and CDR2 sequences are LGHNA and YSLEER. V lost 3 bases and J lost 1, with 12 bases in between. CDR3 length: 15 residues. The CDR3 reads CASSHQSGGNTEAFF. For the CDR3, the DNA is TGCGCCAGCAGCCACCAATCGGGGGGGAACACTGAAGCTTTCTTT.

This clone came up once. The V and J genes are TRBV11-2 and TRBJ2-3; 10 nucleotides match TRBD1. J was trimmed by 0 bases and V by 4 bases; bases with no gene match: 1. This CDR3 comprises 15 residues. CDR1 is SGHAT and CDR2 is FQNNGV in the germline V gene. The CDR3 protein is CASSSDRGSTDTQYF. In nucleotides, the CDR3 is TGTGCCAGCAGCTCGGACAGGGGGAGCACAGATACGCAGTATTTT. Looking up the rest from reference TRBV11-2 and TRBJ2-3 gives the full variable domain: EAGVAQSPRYKIIEKRQSVAFWCNPISGHATLYWYQQILGQGPKLLIQFQNNGVVDDSQLPKDRFSAERLKGVDSTLKIQPAKLEDSAVYLCASSSDRGSTDTQYFGPGTRLTVL.

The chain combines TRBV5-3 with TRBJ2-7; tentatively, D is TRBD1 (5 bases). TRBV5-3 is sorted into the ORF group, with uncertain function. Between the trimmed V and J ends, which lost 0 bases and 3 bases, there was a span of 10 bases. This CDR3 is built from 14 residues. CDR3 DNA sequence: TGTGCCAGAAGCTTGGCCAAAGGGGACTACGAGCAGTACTTC. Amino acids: CARSLAKGDYEQYF.

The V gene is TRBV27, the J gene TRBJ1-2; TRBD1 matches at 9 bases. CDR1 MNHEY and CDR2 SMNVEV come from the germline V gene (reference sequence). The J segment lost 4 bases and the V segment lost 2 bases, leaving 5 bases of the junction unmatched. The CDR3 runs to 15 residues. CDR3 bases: TGTGCCAGCAGTTTAAAGACAGGGGGTCCCTATGGCTACACCTTC. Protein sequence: CASSLKTGGPYGYTF.

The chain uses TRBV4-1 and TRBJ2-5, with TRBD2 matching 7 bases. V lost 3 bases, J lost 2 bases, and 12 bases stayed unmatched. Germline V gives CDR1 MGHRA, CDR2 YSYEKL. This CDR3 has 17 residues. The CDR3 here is CASSHPGVAGNQETQYF. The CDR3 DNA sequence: TGCGCCAGCAGCCACCCCGGGGTAGCGGGTAATCAAGAGACCCAGTACTTC.

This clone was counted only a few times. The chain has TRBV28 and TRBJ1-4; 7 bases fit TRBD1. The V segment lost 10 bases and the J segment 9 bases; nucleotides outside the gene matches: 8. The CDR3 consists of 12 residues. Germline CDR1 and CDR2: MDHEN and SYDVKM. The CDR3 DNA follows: TGTGCCACCGAGGACAGGCTGAAAAAACTGTTTTTT. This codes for CATEDRLKKLFF. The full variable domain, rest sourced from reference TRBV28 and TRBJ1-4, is DVKVTQSSRYLVKRTGEKVFLECVQDMDHENMFWYRQDPGLGLRLIYFSYDVKMKEKGDIPEGYSVSREKKERFSLILESASTNQTSMYLCATEDRLKKLFFGSGTQLSVL.

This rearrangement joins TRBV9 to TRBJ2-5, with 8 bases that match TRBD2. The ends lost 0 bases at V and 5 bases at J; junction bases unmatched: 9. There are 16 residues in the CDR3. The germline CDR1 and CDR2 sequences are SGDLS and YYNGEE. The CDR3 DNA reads TGTGCCAGCAGCGTAGGGGGACTAGTGTTCAGCGAGACCCAGTACTTC. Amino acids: CASSVGGLVFSETQYF. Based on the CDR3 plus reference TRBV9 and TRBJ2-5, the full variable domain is DSGVTQTPKHLITATGQRVTLRCSPRSGDLSVYWYQQSLDQGLQFLIQYYNGEERAKGNILERFSAQQFPDLHSELNLSSLELGDSALYFCASSVGGLVFSETQYFGPGTRLLVL.

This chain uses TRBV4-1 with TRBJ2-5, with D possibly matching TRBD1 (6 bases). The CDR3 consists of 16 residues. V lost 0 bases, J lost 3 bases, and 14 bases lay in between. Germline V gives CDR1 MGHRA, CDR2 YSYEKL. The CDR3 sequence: CASSQDHQTGKETQYF. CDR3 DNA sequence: TGCGCCAGCAGCCAAGATCACCAGACAGGCAAAGAGACCCAGTACTTC.

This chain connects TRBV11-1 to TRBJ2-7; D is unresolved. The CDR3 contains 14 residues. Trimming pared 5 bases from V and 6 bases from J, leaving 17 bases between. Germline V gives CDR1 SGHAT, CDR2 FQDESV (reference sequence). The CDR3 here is CASSASIDTGEQYF. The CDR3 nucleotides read TGTGCCAGCAGCGCCTCTATAGACACTGGCGAGCAGTACTTC.

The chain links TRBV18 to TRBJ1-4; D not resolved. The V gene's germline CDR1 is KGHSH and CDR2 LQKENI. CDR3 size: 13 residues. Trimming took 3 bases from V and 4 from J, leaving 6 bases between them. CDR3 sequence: CASSPPGNEKLFF. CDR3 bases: TGTGCCAGCTCACCCCCCGGTAATGAAAAACTGTTTTTT.

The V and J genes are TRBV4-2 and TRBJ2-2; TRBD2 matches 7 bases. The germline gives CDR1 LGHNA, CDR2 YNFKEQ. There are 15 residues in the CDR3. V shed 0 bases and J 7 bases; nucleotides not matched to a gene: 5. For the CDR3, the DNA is TGTGCCAGCAGCCAAGAAGTGGGAGGGTACGGGGAGCTGTTTTTT. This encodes CASSQEVGGYGELFF.

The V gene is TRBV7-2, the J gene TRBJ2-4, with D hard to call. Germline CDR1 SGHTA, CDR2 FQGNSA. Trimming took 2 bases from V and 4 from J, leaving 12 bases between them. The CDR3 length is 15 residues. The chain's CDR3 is CASSLTAQAKNIQYF. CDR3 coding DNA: TGTGCCAGCAGCTTAACAGCTCAGGCAAAAAACATTCAGTACTTC.